This entry concerns a single T cell receptor beta chain. Its target is unknown. Unstimulated Tregs (CD4+CD25+CD127-) and CD4+CD25- non-Tregs were sorted from PBMCs. Per germline, CDR1 SGHAT and CDR2 FQNNGV. This CDR3 has 14 residues. Trimming pared 1 base from V and 5 bases from J, leaving 11 bases between. TCRdb keeps only in-frame clones here, not all; method: immunoSEQ multiplex PCR. The sample carries 75,000 to 85,000 clones, around 93% recorded once. The data belong to a study of Tregs in tolerant kidney transplant recipients. The study, taken as a whole, reports: Tolerant patients' donor-specific Tregs expanded beyond overall Tregs, suggesting antigen-driven growth.

The sample in question was Tregs from blood, obtained before the transplant. The chain uses TRBV11-2 and TRBJ1-1; a possible D gene is TRBD1 (5 bases). The receptor comes from a human donor who received a combined kidney and bone marrow transplant. Here the CDR3 DNA reads TGTGCCAGCAGCTTAGCAGGGATCGAAACTGAAGCTTTCTTT. This codes for CASSLAGIETEAFF.